The entry below gives a single TCR beta chain sequence along with its context. This sample stems from a study of radiotherapy plus CTLA-4 blockade in lung cancer. Sequencing was performed with immunoSEQ multiplex PCR; in TCRdb, only in-frame clones are kept and a portion is missing. Among 40,000 to 50,000 clones listed, approximately 78% were seen once. The CDR3 covers 12 residues. V lost 4 bases and J 6 bases, leaving 10 bases between the germline ends. The germline CDR1 and CDR2 sequences are SGHTA and FQGNSA. The chain couples TRBV7-2 to TRBJ2-7; no definite D call. The source of this sequence is a human donor with non-small cell lung cancer who had stable disease on radiotherapy plus ipilimumab. This sample comprised peripheral blood, obtained from a patient treated with radiotherapy plus ipilimumab. The CDR3 nucleotides are TGTGCCAGCAGCTCCAGGAACAGCGAGCAGTACTTC. Translating it yields CASSSRNSEQYF.